Listed below are T cell receptor beta chains from one sample, sequenced in a study of beta chain features in type 1 diabetes. The protocol was immunoSEQ multiplex PCR, while the TCRdb copy is restricted to in-frame clones and leaves out a portion. The sample records roughly 730,000 clones, over 10% being singletons. The material sequenced was naive CD4+ T cells from blood. These receptors were collected from a man in his late teens or twenties with type 1 diabetes. The CDR3 runs from the conserved cysteine through the conserved F or W. D genes are given only for firm matches. Clone size, where shown, is once, few, many, or a class for clones that have expanded.

>.|TRBJ1-2|few|TRBV9|15
TGTGCCAGCAGCGTCGAGTGGGTAGGGGTAGGAGGCTACACCTTC
CASSVEWVGVGGYTF
>TRBD1|TRBJ2-7|.|TRBV6-6|14
TGTGCCAGCAGGAGACAGGGATTCGGGGACGAGCAGTACTTC
CASRRQGFGDEQYF
>.|TRBJ2-4|.|TRBV9|16
TGTGCCAGCAGCCCCAGGGGGGTCACGGCCAAAAACATTCAGTACTTC
CASSPRGVTAKNIQYF
>.|TRBJ1-1|.|TRBV14|15
TGTGCCAGCAGCCAAGTTAGGGTCTTGAACACTGAAGCTTTCTTT
CASSQVRVLNTEAFF
>.|TRBJ1-5|few|TRBV30|14
TGTGCCTGGAGCGGCGGGGGCGCCCTGAAGCCCCAGCATTTT
CAWSGGGALKPQHF
>.|TRBJ2-5|few|TRBV29-1|12
TGCAGCGTTCTACAAATACGGGAGACCCAGTACTTC
CSVLQIRETQYF
>TRBD1|TRBJ1-2|.|TRBV11-3|14
TGTGCCAGCAGCCCCGGGACAGCCGACTATGGCTACACCTTC
CASSPGTADYGYTF
>.|TRBJ2-7|.|TRBV7-9|13
TGTGCCAGCAGCTTTCCCCACTCCTACGAGCAGTACTTC
CASSFPHSYEQYF
>TRBD1|TRBJ2-7|.|TRBV6-5|15
TGTGCCAGCAGTTACTCGAGCCAGGGGGCTTGGGAGCAGTACTTC
CASSYSSQGAWEQYF
>.|TRBJ2-1|few|TRBV5-6|13
TGTGCCAGCAGCCTAGGGACGGACAATGAGCAGTTCTTC
CASSLGTDNEQFF
>.|TRBJ2-7|.|TRBV5-6|14
TGTGCCAGCAGCCCGAAGTTAGACTCCTACGAGCAGTACTTC
CASSPKLDSYEQYF
>.|TRBJ1-1|.|TRBV28|15
TGTGCCAGCAGTCTTGGGGGGGAAATGAACACTGAAGCTTTCTTT
CASSLGGEMNTEAFF
>TRBD1|TRBJ2-1|.|TRBV7-8|16
TGTGCCAGCAGCCCCGAAGGGGACAGGGCCTACAATGAGCAGTTCTTC
CASSPEGDRAYNEQFF
>.|TRBJ2-7|few|TRBV7-9|14
TGTGCCAGCAGCTCATCGGTCCTATCCTACGAGCAGTACTTC
CASSSSVLSYEQYF
>.|TRBJ2-3|.|TRBV25-1|17
TGTGCCAGCAGTGACTCCCGGCCCGGGGGCTTGACAGATACGCAGTATTTT
CASSDSRPGGLTDTQYF
>TRBD1|TRBJ2-1|few|TRBV2|10
TGTGCCAGCACCGGGACAGGGCCGTTCTTC
CASTGTGPFF
>.|TRBJ2-3|.|TRBV4-1|16
TGCGCCAGCAGCCCCGGGATACTACTCCTCACAGATACGCAGTATTTT
CASSPGILLLTDTQYF